Sequencing of this TCR beta chain was carried out in a study of CD8 T cells in Susac syndrome. The study, taken as a whole, reports: The study acknowledged a relatively small number of individuals in its TCR sequencing and HLA analysis.

Random-hexamer reverse transcription was applied to about 0.45 to 1 ug RNA. Across 54 Vbeta and 13 Jbeta, immunoSEQ multiplex PCR amplified TCR beta CDR3. TCRdb reanalysed the immunoSEQ multiplex PCR reads using MiXCR and keeps one entry per CDR3 protein. The sample includes about 160,000 distinct CDR3 sequences, approximately 90% of them seen just once. The authors sequenced TCR beta from blood CD8+ and CD4+ T cells. CD8+ and CD4+ T cells were negatively isolated; TEMRA cells were FACS-enriched. This CDR3 is 12 amino acids long. V lost 8 bases to trimming and J lost 3 bases, with 14 bases between them. CDR1 DFQATT and CDR2 SNEGSKA come from the germline V gene (reference sequence). This clonotype turned up a few times. Its cognate antigen is unknown.

The sequence derives from a human donor in good health. Material for sequencing was CD4+ T cells from PBMCs. The V gene is TRBV20-1, the J gene TRBJ2-7, with a possible D match to TRBD2 (5 bases). CDR3 DNA sequence: TGCAGTCACCGAGGACTTGACTACGAGCAGTACTTC. Residues: CSHRGLDYEQYF.